Below, 20 T cell receptor beta chains from the same sample are listed, as sequenced in a study of OX40 agonist ivuxolimab in advanced cancers. TCRdb's copy holds only in-frame clones and misses some; the assay was immunoSEQ multiplex PCR. The sample lists about 38,000 clones, roughly 80% occurring once. Sample: CD4+ or CD8+ T cells sorted from blood, taken in a trial of the OX40 agonist ivuxolimab. All receptors derive from an adult with an advanced solid tumor such as melanoma, head and neck, liver or kidney cancer.

The rearrangement links TRBV6-6 to TRBJ1-2; tentatively, D is TRBD1 (5 bases). V was shortened by 5 bases and J by 4 bases, with 14 bases between the two germline ends. The CDR3 extends over 14 amino acids. Germline loops: CDR1 MNHNY, CDR2 SVGAGI (reference sequence). Written as DNA, the CDR3 is TGTGCCAGCAGTCCCGGGACCGCAAGCTATGGCTACACCTTC. It codes for CASSPGTASYGYTF.

J is TRBJ1-1 and V is TRBV7-6; the D gene is possibly TRBD1 (6 bases). The CDR3 has 15 amino acids. CDR1 and CDR2 (germline): SGHVS, FNYEAQ. Deletions cut 2 bases from V and 3 bases from J, with 13 bases between. For the CDR3, the DNA is TGTGCCAGCAGCTTAACCCCCAGGGGTTACACTGAAGCTTTCTTT. Residues: CASSLTPRGYTEAFF.

The CDR3 region is CASTIDRGGETQYF. The CDR3 DNA reads as TGTGCCAGCACCATAGACAGGGGAGGGGAGACCCAGTACTTC. The rearrangement joins TRBV2 to TRBJ2-5, with a weak D call TRBD1 (8 bases). V lost 7 bases and J lost 5, with 17 bases in between. The CDR3 has 14 residues. Germline CDR1 reads SNHLY; CDR2 reads FYNNEI.

The chain uses TRBV10-3 and TRBJ2-2; D not resolved. V dropped 4 bases and J dropped 3 bases, with 6 bases sitting between them. Germline V gene data show CDR1 as ENHRY and CDR2 as SYGVKD. This CDR3 spans 13 amino acids. This CDR3 is CAISGVYTGELFF. CDR3 nucleotides: TGTGCCATCAGTGGGGTCTACACCGGGGAGCTGTTTTTT.

V usage is TRBV2 and J usage is TRBJ2-6; 9 positions match TRBD1. Per the germline V gene, CDR1 is SNHLY and CDR2 is FYNNEI. Unmatched junction bases numbered 4, after V lost 6 bases and J lost 4 bases. This CDR3 contains 15 residues. The CDR3 DNA follows: TGTGCCAGCAGCGAACAGGGGGCAGGGGCCAACGTCCTGACTTTC. It yields the protein CASSEQGAGANVLTF.

This clone was recorded only once. The gene calls are TRBV10-2 and TRBJ2-5; perhaps TRBD1 as D (6 bases). Gene TRBJ2-7 matches the end of the DNA better, so the J call may be wrong. Germline V gene lookup returns CDR1 WSHSY and CDR2 SAAADI. The CDR3 length is 14 residues. Written as DNA, the CDR3 is TGCGCCAGCATGGGGGCAGCTATAGAGTACGAGCAGTACTTC. Protein product: CASMGAAIEYEQYF.

The rearrangement joins TRBV7-9 to TRBJ1-4; a possible D gene is TRBD1 (6 bases). Trimming took 2 bases from V and 5 from J, leaving 9 bases between them. The CDR3 is 14 amino acids. In germline, CDR1 is SEHNR, CDR2 FQNEAQ (reference sequence). The CDR3 is CASSLRGGNEKLFF. The CDR3, as DNA: TGTGCCAGCAGCTTAAGGGGGGGGAATGAAAAACTGTTTTTT.

This rearrangement joins TRBV7-2 to TRBJ1-5; D gene uncertain. Germline V lookup: CDR1 SGHTA, CDR2 FQGNSA. The CDR3 spans 14 residues. V shed 5 bases and J shed 4 bases, with 12 bases lying between them. DNA of the CDR3: TGTGCCAGCAGCGCCGGGAGCCGTAATCAGCCCCAGCATTTT. As protein: CASSAGSRNQPQHF.

The V call is TRBV7-2, the J call TRBJ1-2; D gene unclear. Between the trimmed V and J ends, which lost 2 bases and 4 bases, there was a span of 14 bases. CDR1 SGHTA and CDR2 FQGNSA come from the germline V gene. CDR3 length: 15 residues. The CDR3 sequence: CASSLSPPDAYGYTF. CDR3 nucleotides: TGTGCCAGCAGCTTAAGTCCTCCGGATGCCTATGGCTACACCTTC.

The V call is TRBV11-2, the J call TRBJ2-3; 13 positions agree with TRBD2. Germline V gene sequence: CDR1 SGHAT, CDR2 FQNNGV. The CDR3 contains 16 residues. V shed 1 base, J shed 5 bases, and the junction held 3 bases outside the gene matches. CDR3 sequence (DNA): TGTGCCAGCAGCTTAGGGACTAGCGGGAGTAAAGATACGCAGTATTTT. Translated: CASSLGTSGSKDTQYF.

As concerns this clone: This sequence may be a read error, since a much larger clone differs from it by one base. The chain uses TRBV5-1 and TRBJ2-1; 8 positions match TRBD2. This CDR3 is built from 15 residues. The V gene's germline CDR1 is SGHRS and CDR2 YFSETQ. CDR3 residues: CARSPGAGGYDEQFF. In nucleotides, the CDR3 is TGCGCCCGCAGCCCGGGGGCGGGGGGATATGATGAGCAGTTCTTC.

The chain couples TRBV9 to TRBJ1-2; D might be TRBD1 (6 bases). Germline values: CDR1 SGDLS, CDR2 YYNGEE. The CDR3 runs 14 residues. Trimming pared 1 base from V and 4 bases from J, leaving 11 bases between. The CDR3 bases are TGTGCCAGCAGCGTACAGGGGCTCGGCTATGGCTACACCTTC. This gives the protein CASSVQGLGYGYTF.

The rearrangement joins TRBV9 to TRBJ1-3; D unclear. The CDR3 is 15 residues long. V lost 3 bases and J 2 bases, leaving 12 bases between the germline ends. From germline, CDR1 is SGDLS and CDR2 YYNGEE. The CDR3 region is CASSAQLRTGNTIYF. The DNA of the CDR3 is TGTGCCAGCAGCGCTCAACTGAGGACTGGAAACACCATATATTTT. Filled out from reference TRBV9 and TRBJ1-3, the complete variable domain reads DSGVTQTPKHLITATGQRVTLRCSPRSGDLSVYWYQQSLDQGLQFLIQYYNGEERAKGNILERFSAQQFPDLHSELNLSSLELGDSALYFCASSAQLRTGNTIYFGEGSWLTVV.

The chain combines TRBV7-6 with TRBJ2-3; D gene unclear. Between the trimmed V and J ends, which lost 5 bases and 7 bases, there was a span of 10 bases. CDR1 is SGHVS, CDR2 FNYEAQ, per germline. There are 12 residues in the CDR3. The CDR3 reads CASSHGLYTQYF. In DNA, the CDR3 is TGTGCCAGCAGCCACGGGTTATATACGCAGTATTTT.

The chain couples TRBV5-1 to TRBJ1-2; 7 nucleotides line up with TRBD1. V trimming: 4 bases; J trimming: 5 bases; junction bases outside the gene matches: 2. CDR1 is SGHRS and CDR2 is YFSETQ in the germline V gene. The CDR3 is made up of 12 amino acids. CDR3 DNA: TGCGCCAGCAGCCCGACAGGGTATGGCTACACCTTC. This encodes CASSPTGYGYTF.

The chain joins TRBV19 to TRBJ1-5, with D tentatively TRBD1 (6 bases). CDR3 size: 15 residues. Trimming cost V 1 base and J 1 base, with 8 bases left between them. Germline CDR1 is LNHDA and CDR2 is SQIVND (reference sequence). The CDR3 DNA reads as TGTGCCAGTAGTATAGGAGGGGGAAGCAATCAGCCCCAGCATTTT. This translates into CASSIGGGSNQPQHF.

The CDR3 nucleotides are TGTGCCAGCAGCTTCACCGGGAACGGTGGCTACACCTTC. It translates to CASSFTGNGGYTF. J is TRBJ1-2 and V is TRBV5-5; D uncertain. Trimming took 2 bases from V and 7 from J, leaving 12 bases between them. Germline V lookup: CDR1 SGHKS, CDR2 YYEKEE (reference sequence). The CDR3 is made up of 13 amino acids.

The chain recombines TRBV7-9 with TRBJ2-1; 9 positions match TRBD2. J gave up 8 bases and V 1 base, and 12 bases lay outside the gene matches. CDR3 length equals 17 residues. CDR1 is SEHNR and CDR2 is FQNEAQ in the germline V gene (reference sequence). The DNA of the CDR3 is TGTGCCAGCAGCTTAGGAGGACTAGCGCTCCTAGGCCATGAGCAGTTCTTC. It encodes CASSLGGLALLGHEQFF.

The chain couples TRBV6-5 to TRBJ1-2; tentatively, D is TRBD1 (5 bases). V dropped 1 base and J dropped 4 bases, with 10 bases sitting between them. This CDR3 is 14 amino acids long. Germline V gene sequence: CDR1 MNHEY, CDR2 SVGAGI. The CDR3 DNA is TGTGCCAGCAGTTACTTCGGGGGAACCTATGGCTACACCTTC. It yields the protein CASSYFGGTYGYTF.

This chain connects TRBV29-1 to TRBJ2-1; no clear D. The V and J ends lost 7 bases and 14 bases respectively, with 9 bases between them. The CDR3 sequence is 8 residues long. Germline CDR1 is SQVTM and CDR2 is ANQGSEA. The CDR3 reads CSGRWEFF. CDR3 in DNA: TGCAGCGGCAGGTGGGAGTTCTTC.